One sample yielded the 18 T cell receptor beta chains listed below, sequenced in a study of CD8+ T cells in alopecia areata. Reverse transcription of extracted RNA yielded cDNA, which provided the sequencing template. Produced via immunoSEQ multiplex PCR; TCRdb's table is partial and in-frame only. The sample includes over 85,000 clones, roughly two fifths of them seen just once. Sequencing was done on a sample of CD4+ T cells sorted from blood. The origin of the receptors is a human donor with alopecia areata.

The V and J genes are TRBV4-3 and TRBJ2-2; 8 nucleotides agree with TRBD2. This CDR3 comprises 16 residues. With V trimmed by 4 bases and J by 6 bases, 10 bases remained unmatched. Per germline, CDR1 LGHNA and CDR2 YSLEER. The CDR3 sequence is CASSLQLAVFSGELFF. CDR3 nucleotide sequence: TGCGCCAGCAGCCTACAACTAGCGGTTTTCTCCGGGGAGCTGTTTTTT.

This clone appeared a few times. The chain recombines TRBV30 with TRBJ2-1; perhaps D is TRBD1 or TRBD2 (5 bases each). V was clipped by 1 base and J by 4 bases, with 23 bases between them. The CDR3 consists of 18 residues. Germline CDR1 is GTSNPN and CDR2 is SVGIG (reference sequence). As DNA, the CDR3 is TGTGCCTGGAGTGATCCTCCGGGACGCCGCCGCAATTACAATGAGCAGTTCTTC. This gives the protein CAWSDPPGRRRNYNEQFF.

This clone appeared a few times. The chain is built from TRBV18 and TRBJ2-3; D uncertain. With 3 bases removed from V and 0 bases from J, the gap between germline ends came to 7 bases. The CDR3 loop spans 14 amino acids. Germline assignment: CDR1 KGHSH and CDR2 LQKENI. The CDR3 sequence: CASSPLSSTDTQYF. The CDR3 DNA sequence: TGTGCCAGCTCACCTCTTTCAAGCACAGATACGCAGTATTTT. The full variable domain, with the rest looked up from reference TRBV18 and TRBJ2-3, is NAGVMQNPRHLVRRRGQEARLRCSPMKGHSHVYWYRQLPEEGLKFMVYLQKENIIDESGMPKERFSAEFPKEGPSILRIQQVVRGDSAAYFCASSPLSSTDTQYFGPGTRLTVL.

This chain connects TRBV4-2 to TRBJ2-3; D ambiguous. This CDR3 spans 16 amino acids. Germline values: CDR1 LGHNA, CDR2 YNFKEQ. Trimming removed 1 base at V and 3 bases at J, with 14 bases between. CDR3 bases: TGTGCCAGCAGCCAAGTTGGAAACTTGCAGACAGATACGCAGTATTTT. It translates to CASSQVGNLQTDTQYF.

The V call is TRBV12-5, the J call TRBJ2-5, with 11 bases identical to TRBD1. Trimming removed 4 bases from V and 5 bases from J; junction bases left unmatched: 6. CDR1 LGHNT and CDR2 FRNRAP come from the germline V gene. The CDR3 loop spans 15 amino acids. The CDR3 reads CASGSGDRGFETQYF. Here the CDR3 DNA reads TGTGCTAGTGGTTCGGGGGACAGGGGGTTCGAGACCCAGTACTTC.

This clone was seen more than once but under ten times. In DNA, the CDR3 is TGTGCCAGTAGCGGAGTACTCCGACAGGGGTACAATGAGCAGTTCTTC. As protein: CASSGVLRQGYNEQFF. This chain uses TRBV19 with TRBJ2-1; 8 bases are shared with TRBD1. J lost 4 bases, V lost 6 bases, and 11 bases had no gene match. Germline V lookup: CDR1 LNHDA, CDR2 SQIVND (reference sequence). The CDR3 has 16 amino acids.

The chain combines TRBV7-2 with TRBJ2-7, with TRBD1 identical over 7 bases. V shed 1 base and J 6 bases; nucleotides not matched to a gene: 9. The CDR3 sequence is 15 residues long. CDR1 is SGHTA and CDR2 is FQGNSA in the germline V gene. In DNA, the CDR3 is TGTGCCAGCAGCTTAGGGCCGACAGGGTTGGGCGAGCAGTACTTC. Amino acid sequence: CASSLGPTGLGEQYF.

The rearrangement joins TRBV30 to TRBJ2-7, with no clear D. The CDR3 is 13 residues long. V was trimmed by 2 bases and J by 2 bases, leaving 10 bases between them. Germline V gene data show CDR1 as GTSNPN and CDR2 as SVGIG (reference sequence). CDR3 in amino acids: CAWSTGSTYEQYF. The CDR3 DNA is TGTGCCTGGAGTACCGGATCCACCTACGAGCAGTACTTC.

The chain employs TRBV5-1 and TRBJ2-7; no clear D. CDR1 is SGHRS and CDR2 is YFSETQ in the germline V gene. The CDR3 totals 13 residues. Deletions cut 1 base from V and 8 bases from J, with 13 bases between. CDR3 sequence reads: CASSLMPDGQQYF. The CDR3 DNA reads TGCGCCAGCAGCTTGATGCCGGATGGTCAGCAGTACTTC.

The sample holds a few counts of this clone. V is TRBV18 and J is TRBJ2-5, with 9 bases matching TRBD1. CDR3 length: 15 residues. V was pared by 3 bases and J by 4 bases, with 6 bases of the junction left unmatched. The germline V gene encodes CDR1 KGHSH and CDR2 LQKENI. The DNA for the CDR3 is TGTGCCAGCTCACCCAACACAGGGGGCGGAGAGACCCAGTACTTC. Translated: CASSPNTGGGETQYF.

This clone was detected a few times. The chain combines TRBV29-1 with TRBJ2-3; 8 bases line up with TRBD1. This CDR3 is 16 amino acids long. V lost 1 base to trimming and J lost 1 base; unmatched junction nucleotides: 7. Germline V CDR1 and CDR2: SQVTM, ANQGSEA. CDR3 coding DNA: TGCAGCGTTGAAGGGTCTCCGACAGGGGGCACAGATACGCAGTATTTT. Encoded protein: CSVEGSPTGGTDTQYF.

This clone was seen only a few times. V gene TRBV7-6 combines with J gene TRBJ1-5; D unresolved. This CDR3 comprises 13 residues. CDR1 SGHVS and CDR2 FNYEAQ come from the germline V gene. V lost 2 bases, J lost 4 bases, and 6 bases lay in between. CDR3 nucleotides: TGTGCCAGCAGCTTATACCCAAATCAGCCCCAGCATTTT. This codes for CASSLYPNQPQHF.

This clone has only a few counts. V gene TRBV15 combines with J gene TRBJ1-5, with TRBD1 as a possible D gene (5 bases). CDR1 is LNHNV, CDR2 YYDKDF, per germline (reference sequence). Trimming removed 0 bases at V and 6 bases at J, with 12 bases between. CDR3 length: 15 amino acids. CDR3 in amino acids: CATSRDIVRAQPQHF. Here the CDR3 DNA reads TGTGCCACCAGCAGAGATATTGTCAGGGCTCAGCCCCAGCATTTT.

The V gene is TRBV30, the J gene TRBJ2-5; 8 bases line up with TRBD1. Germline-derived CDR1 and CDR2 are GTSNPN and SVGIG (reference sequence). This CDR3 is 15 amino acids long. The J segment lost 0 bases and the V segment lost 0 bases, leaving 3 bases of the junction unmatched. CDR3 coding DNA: TGTGCCTGGAGTGTAGGGGACAGGTACCAAGAGACCCAGTACTTC. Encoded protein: CAWSVGDRYQETQYF.

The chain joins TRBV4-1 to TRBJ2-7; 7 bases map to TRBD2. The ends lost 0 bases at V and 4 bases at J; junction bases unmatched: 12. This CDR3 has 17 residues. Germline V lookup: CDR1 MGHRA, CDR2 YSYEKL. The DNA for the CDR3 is TGCGCCAGCAGCCAAGAAGGGATTGGCGGGGGAGTATACGAGCAGTACTTC. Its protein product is CASSQEGIGGGVYEQYF.

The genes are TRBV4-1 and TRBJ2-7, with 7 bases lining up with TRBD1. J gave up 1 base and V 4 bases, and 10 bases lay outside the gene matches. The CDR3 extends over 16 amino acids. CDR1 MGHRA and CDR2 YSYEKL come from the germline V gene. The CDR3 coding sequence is TGCGCCAGCAGCCGCACAGGGGTGGGTAGGTCCTACGAGCAGTACTTC. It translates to CASSRTGVGRSYEQYF.

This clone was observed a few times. CDR3 coding DNA: TGTGCCAGCAGCGCCCCACCGGGACTAGCGGGACACTCTGGGGCCAACGTCCTGACTTTC. As protein: CASSAPPGLAGHSGANVLTF. The chain is built from TRBV9 and TRBJ2-6; 13 bases match TRBD2. The CDR3 consists of 20 residues. V shed 3 bases and J 0 bases; nucleotides not matched to a gene: 9. The germline V gene has CDR1 SGDLS and CDR2 YYNGEE.

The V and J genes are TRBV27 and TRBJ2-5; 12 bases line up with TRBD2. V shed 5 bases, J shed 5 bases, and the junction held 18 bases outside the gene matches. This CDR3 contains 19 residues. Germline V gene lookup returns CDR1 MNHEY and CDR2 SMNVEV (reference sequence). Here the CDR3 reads CASSRTSGEPRSPHETQYF. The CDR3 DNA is TGTGCCAGCAGTCGGACTAGCGGGGAGCCCCGAAGCCCGCACGAGACCCAGTACTTC.